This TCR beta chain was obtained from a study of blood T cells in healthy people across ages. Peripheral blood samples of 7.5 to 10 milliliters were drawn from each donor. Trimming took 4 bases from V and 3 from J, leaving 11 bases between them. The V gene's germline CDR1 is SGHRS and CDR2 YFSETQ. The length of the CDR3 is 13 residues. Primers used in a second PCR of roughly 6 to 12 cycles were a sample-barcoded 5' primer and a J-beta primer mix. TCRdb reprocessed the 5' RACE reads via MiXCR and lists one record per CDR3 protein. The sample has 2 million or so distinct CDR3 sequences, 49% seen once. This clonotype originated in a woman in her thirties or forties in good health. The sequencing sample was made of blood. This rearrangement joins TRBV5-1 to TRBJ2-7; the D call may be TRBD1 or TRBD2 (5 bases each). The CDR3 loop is CASSPRDVYEQYF. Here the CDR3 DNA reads TGCGCCAGCAGCCCCCGGGACGTCTACGAGCAGTACTTC.